This T cell receptor (beta chain) emerged from a study of cytomegalovirus exposure and HLA in healthy donors. In regard to this clone: What it binds is unknown.

The CDR3 extends over 15 amino acids. Trimming removed 1 base from V and 4 bases from J, with 10 bases in between. From germline, CDR1 is ENHRY and CDR2 SYGVKD. Study-level points and caveats: What a later analysis reportedly showed was that an Asian-associated ancestry cluster had fewer N-insertions than the roughly 700-donor mean.

This PCR relied on a set of 60 Vbeta primers and 13 Jbeta primers. Some clones are missing from TCRdb's copy, which holds only in-frame ones; the method was immunoSEQ multiplex PCR. The table includes approximately 52,000 clones, about three quarters detected once. The source of this sequence is a female donor in good health and CMV-seronegative. Sequenced: PBMCs. The rearrangement links TRBV10-3 to TRBJ2-2; tentative D call: TRBD2 (6 bases). The CDR3 coding sequence is TGTGCCATCAGTGAGTTTCTAGCGCCCACCGGGGAGCTGTTTTTT. This translates into CAISEFLAPTGELFF.